These T cell receptor beta chains were read from a single sample in a study of blood T cell repertoires in COVID-19. Repertoires were generated with immunoSEQ multiplex PCR, while TCRdb's copy carries only in-frame clones and drops some. The sample has tens of thousands of clones; roughly 91% are singletons. Material: peripheral blood. These TCRs come from a woman in her fifties or sixties in a cohort sampled during active COVID-19. Each CDR3 is given with its conserved first and last residue. The order of the fields is V gene, J gene, CDR3 protein.

TRBV7-8,TRBJ2-5,CASSFPGSQETQYF
TRBV27,TRBJ1-6,CASRLWGDSYSPLHF
TRBV19,TRBJ2-1,CASSSDRSTEQFF
TRBV19,TRBJ1-5,CASSIGTGYSNQPQHF
TRBV28,TRBJ2-7,CASSLWIGLAGLSYEQYF
TRBV28,TRBJ1-4,CASSLREKLFF
TRBV7-2,TRBJ1-2,CASSLSGGADGYTF
TRBV27,TRBJ1-2,CASSLAAGTPWGYGYTF
TRBV2,TRBJ1-5,CASSLQSTGIYLNQPQHF
TRBV7-6,TRBJ2-3,CASSLGLAGGQRTDTQYF
TRBV9,TRBJ2-5,CASSVGQQETQYF
TRBV5-1,TRBJ2-5,CASSLGGGDQETQYF
TRBV28,TRBJ2-7,CASRDSGLAGVEQYF
TRBV28,TRBJ2-7,CASSPSGPIYEQYF
TRBV29-1,TRBJ1-2,CSAGTGEAYGYTF
TRBV3-1/TRBV3-2,TRBJ1-5,CASSATGTQPQHF
TRBV6-2/TRBV6-3,TRBJ2-3,CASSPTSGGTDTQYF
TRBV18,TRBJ2-3,CASSHTSPGLAGVSTDTQYF
TRBV27,TRBJ2-5,CASSLSPGQREETQYF
TRBV10-1,TRBJ2-2,CASRKDRGPAGELFF
TRBV5-1,TRBJ1-2,CASSLEGQIYGGYTF
TRBV7-9,TRBJ2-3,CASSPGTIRDTQYF
TRBV6-5,TRBJ2-7,CASTWGLADYEQYF
TRBV11-2,TRBJ2-7,CASSFTVGGPAGGEQYF
TRBV6-5,TRBJ1-3,CASQGLDRAGNTIYF
TRBV7-9,TRBJ2-3,CASSFFGVSDTQYF
TRBV29-1,TRBJ2-3,CSVGRAFTDTQYF
TRBV6-5,TRBJ2-7,CASSYPISGGYEQYF
TRBV5-1,TRBJ2-3,CASSSLLRTGTLDTDTQYF
TRBV4-1,TRBJ2-1,CASSQTASAGFNEQFF
TRBV6-4,TRBJ2-3,CASSDSTQGSGF
TRBV18,TRBJ2-5,CASSPYTGGSPETQYF
TRBV27,TRBJ2-6,CASSLTGTGANVLTF
TRBV5-8,TRBJ1-5,CASSQHLGTVTQPQHF
TRBV4-1,TRBJ1-2,CASSPPGDYGYTF
TRBV20-1,TRBJ1-1,CSAPRDRQAFF
TRBV7-9,TRBJ1-4,CAMADMNEKLFF
TRBV28,TRBJ1-5,CASSHDRTTDQPQHF
TRBV7-2,TRBJ1-5,CASSSQGQTNNQPQHF
TRBV25-1,TRBJ2-1,CASSEATGGYNEQFF
TRBV10-3,TRBJ1-5,CATLYQPQHF
TRBV12-3/TRBV12-4,TRBJ2-7,CAIRGGGEQYF
TRBV4-1,TRBJ2-1,CASSPNVASGRVWNEQFF
TRBV5-1,TRBJ2-1,CASSLSLQLSGNEQFF
TRBV2,TRBJ1-2,CASTLVNYGYTF
TRBV7-2,TRBJ1-4,CASSLFGQAGEKLFF
TRBV7-8,TRBJ2-3,CASSGGWGASTDTQYF
TRBV7-2,TRBJ2-7,CASSSRGGSYEQYF
TRBV23-1,TRBJ2-7,CASSRCPGHPYEQYF
TRBV2,TRBJ1-4,CASSKDTSTNEKLFF
TRBV2,TRBJ1-2,CASRGDTNYGYTF
TRBV29-1,TRBJ1-2,CSVERGAGYGYTF
TRBV6-6,TRBJ1-3,CASSGQSSGNTIYF
TRBV7-9,TRBJ2-7,CASSGYREGEQYF
TRBV5-6,TRBJ2-5,CASSLIEGATQYF
TRBV10-3,TRBJ2-1,CAISADTYNEQFF